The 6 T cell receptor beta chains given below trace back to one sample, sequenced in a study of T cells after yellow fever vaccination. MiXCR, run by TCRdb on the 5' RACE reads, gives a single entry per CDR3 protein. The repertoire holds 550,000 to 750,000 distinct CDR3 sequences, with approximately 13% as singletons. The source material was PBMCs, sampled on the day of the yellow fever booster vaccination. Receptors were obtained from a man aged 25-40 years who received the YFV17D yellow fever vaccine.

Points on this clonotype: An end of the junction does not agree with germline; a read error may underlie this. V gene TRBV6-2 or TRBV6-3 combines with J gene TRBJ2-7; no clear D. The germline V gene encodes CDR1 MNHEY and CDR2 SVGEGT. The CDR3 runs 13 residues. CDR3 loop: CASRYAQHYEQYF. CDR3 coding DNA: TGTGCCAGCCGTTACGCACAGCACTACGAGCAGTACTTC.

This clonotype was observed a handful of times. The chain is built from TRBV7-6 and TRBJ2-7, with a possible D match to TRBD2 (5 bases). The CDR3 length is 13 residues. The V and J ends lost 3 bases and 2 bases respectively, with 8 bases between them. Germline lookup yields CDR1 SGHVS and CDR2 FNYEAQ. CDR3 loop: CASSFLGAYEQYF. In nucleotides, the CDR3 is TGTGCCAGCAGCTTCTTGGGAGCCTACGAGCAGTACTTC.

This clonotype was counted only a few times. CDR3 nucleotides: TGCAGTGCTAGCGAACGGACTACTATAGCGAGCCAGTACTTC. Its protein is CSASERTTIASQYF. The chain couples TRBV20-1 to TRBJ2-5, with D possibly matching TRBD2 (6 bases). V lost 3 bases and J 10 bases, leaving 21 bases between the germline ends. CDR3 size: 14 residues. Germline V CDR1 and CDR2: DFQATT, SNEGSKA (reference sequence).

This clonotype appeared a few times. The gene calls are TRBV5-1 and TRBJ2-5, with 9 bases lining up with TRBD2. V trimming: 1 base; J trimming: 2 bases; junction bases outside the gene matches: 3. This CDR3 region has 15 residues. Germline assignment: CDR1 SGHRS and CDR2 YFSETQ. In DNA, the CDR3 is TGCGCCAGCAGCTTGCTAGCGGGACCACAAGAGACCCAGTACTTC. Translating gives CASSLLAGPQETQYF.

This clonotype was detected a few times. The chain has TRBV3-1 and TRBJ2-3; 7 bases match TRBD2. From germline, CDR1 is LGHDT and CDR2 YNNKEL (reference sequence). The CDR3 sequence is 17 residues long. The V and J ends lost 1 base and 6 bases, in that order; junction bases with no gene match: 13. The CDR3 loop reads CASSQVGTGGRSDTQYF. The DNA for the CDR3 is TGTGCCAGCAGCCAAGTCGGAACGGGAGGTCGGTCGGATACGCAGTATTTT.

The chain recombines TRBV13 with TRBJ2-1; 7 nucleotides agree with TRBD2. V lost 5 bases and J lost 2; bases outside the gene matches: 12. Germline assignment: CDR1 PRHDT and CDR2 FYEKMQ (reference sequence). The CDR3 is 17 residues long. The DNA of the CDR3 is TGTGCCAGCAGCACAAAACGGAGCGGGATAACCTACAATGAGCAGTTCTTC. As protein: CASSTKRSGITYNEQFF.